This T cell receptor (beta chain) was obtained from a study of blood T cell repertoires in COVID-19. On the study more broadly: COVID-19 samples collected from the United States, Italy and Spain covered acute and convalescent phases. T cells, B-cell-depleted T cells, or PBMCs supplied cDNA or gDNA.

Original processing notes: Reference gene primer amplification gave estimated nucleated cell counts. Sequenced by immunoSEQ multiplex PCR; TCRdb stores in-frame clones only, minus some. V and J calls and clone size come straight from that table; D and trimming were deduced from the DNA. The sample lists over 200,000 clones, 80% to 90% occurring once. This CDR3 comprises 19 residues. The V gene's germline CDR1 is SGHRS and CDR2 YFSETQ. Trimming took 4 bases from V and 1 from J; bases not matched to a gene: 13. V usage is TRBV5-1 and J usage is TRBJ2-7, with 14 bases identical to TRBD2. Sequencing input: peripheral blood. The clonotype was recovered from a man aged 25-45 years who had recovered from COVID-19. The CDR3 DNA is TGCGCCAGCAGCCAAGGACTAGCGGGGGGTATTGCGGGGTCCTACGAGCAGTACTTC. Amino acids: CASSQGLAGGIAGSYEQYF.